This TCR beta chain is from a study of T cell responses to AZD1222 COVID-19 vaccine. Study as a whole: Second-dose groups at about 4 or about 12 weeks were pooled.

Points from the study as a whole: Recipients of two AZD1222 doses showed rising Spike-specific TCR breadth and depth.

Measured with immunoSEQ multiplex PCR; TCRdb has only the in-frame clones, and not every one. The sample has 100,000 to 120,000 clones, around 89% seen once. Remarks on this clone: What it recognizes is unknown.

This CDR3 spans 13 amino acids. Germline trimming cut 5 bases from V and 5 bases from J; bases unmatched to any gene: 5. Per the germline V gene, CDR1 is GTSNPN and CDR2 is SVGIG (reference sequence). The rearrangement uses TRBV30 and TRBJ1-5; the match to TRBD1 covers 8 bases. The clonotype was recovered from an adult in good health. The sequencing here drew on peripheral blood, taken on day 0 of AZD1222 vaccination. The CDR3 loop is CAWGSGGYQPQHF. The CDR3 nucleotides are TGTGCCTGGGGATCAGGGGGCTATCAGCCCCAGCATTTT.